This T cell receptor beta chain was documented in a study of regulatory T cells in long-lasting Graves disease. Study-wide findings and caveats: Those with persistent disease had in common more public clonotypes (about 3,000) than new patients (about 970).

The time point: newly diagnosed GD, antithyroid drugs for less than 3 months. PBMC-derived RNA was used for the TCR library. About this clonotype: The antigen remains undetermined.

The CDR3 is 17 amino acids. The V segment lost 0 bases and the J segment 6 bases; nucleotides outside the gene matches: 10. Looked up from germline, CDR1 is SGHRS and CDR2 is YFSETQ. Arm-PCR of CDR3 regions and iRepertoire HTBI primers were used to build TCR beta libraries. TCRdb recomputed calls from the multiplex PCR reads with MiXCR, one row per CDR3 protein. In the table there are roughly 610,000 distinct CDR3 sequences, approximately 15% of which are singletons. This same sample was also taken into another study, of T cells in Graves' hyperthyroidism and ophthalmopathy.

This chain connects TRBV5-1 to TRBJ2-5; 11 nucleotides align to TRBD2. The specimen was peripheral blood mononuclear cells (PBMCs), collected at new diagnosis, from a patient treated with antithyroid drugs. The clonotype originates from a young woman with Graves disease. The CDR3 DNA reads as TGCGCCAGCAGCTTGGAGGGTACTAGCGGGAGAGGGAAGACCCAGTACTTC. It specifies CASSLEGTSGRGKTQYF.